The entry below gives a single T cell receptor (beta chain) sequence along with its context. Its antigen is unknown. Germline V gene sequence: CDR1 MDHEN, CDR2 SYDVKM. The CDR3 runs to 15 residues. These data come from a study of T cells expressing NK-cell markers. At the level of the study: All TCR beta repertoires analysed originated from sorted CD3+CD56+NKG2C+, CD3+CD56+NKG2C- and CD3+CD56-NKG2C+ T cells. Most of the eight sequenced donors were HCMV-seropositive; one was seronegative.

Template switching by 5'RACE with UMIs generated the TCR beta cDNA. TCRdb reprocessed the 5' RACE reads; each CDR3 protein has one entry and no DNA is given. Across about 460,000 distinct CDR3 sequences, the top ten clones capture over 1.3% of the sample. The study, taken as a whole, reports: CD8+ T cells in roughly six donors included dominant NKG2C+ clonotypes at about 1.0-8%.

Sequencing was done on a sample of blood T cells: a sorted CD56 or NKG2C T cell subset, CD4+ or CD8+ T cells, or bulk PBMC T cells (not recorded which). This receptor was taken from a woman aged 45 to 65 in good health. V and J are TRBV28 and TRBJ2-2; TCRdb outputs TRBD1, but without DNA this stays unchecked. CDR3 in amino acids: CASSGQGSGTGELFF.